This T cell receptor beta chain emerged from a study of blood T cells in healthy people across ages. Together with a sample-barcoded 5' primer, a J-beta primer mix was included in a second PCR lasting roughly 6 to 12 cycles. Each CDR3 protein is one row after TCRdb ran MiXCR on the 5' RACE reads. This repertoire shows 710,000 or so distinct CDR3 sequences, approximately 29% found once; its top ten account for 15%. This clonotype was found once. The junction had 2 bases not matched to a gene; V was cut back by 1 base and J by 0 bases. CDR3 length equals 15 residues. Looked up from germline, CDR1 is DFQATT and CDR2 is SNEGSKA (reference sequence).

This chain uses TRBV20-1 with TRBJ2-1, with 8 bases fitting TRBD2. This receptor was taken from a woman older than 75 in good health. The sample was blood. The CDR3, as DNA: TGCAGTGCTAGAGTAGCGGGGTACTCCTACAATGAGCAGTTCTTC. The encoded protein is CSARVAGYSYNEQFF.